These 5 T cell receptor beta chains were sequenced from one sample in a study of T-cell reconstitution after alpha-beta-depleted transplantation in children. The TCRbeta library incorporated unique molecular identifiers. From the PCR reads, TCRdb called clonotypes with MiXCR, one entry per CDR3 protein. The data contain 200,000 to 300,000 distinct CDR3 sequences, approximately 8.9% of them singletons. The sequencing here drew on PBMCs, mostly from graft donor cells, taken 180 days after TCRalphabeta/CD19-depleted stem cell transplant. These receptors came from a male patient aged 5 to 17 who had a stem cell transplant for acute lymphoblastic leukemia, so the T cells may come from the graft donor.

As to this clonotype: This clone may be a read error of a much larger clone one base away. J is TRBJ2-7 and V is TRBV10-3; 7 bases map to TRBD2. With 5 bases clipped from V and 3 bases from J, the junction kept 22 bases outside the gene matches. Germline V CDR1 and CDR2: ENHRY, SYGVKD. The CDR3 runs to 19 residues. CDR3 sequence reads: CAISLAAGTTIGGVYEQYF. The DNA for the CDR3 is TGTGCCATCAGTTTAGCAGCCGGGACTACCATCGGCGGGGTCTACGAGCAGTACTTC.

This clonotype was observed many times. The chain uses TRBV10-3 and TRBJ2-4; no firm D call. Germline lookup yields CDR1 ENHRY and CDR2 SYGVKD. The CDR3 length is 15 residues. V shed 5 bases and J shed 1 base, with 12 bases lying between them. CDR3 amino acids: CAISTPLGAKNIQYF. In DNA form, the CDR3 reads TGTGCCATCAGTACTCCGCTGGGTGCCAAAAACATTCAGTACTTC.

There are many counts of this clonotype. CDR3 residues: CASTENRQLSGNTIYF. For the CDR3, the DNA is TGTGCCAGTACTGAGAACCGGCAGCTCTCTGGAAACACCATATATTTT. This chain uses TRBV19 with TRBJ1-3, with unresolved D. Between the trimmed V and J ends, which lost 7 bases and 0 bases, there was a span of 16 bases. The CDR3 is made up of 16 amino acids. Germline V gene sequence: CDR1 LNHDA, CDR2 SQIVND (reference sequence).

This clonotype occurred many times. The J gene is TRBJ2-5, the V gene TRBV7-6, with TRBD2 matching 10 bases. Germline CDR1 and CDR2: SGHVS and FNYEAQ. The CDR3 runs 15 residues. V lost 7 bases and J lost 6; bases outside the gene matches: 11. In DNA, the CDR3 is TGTGCCAGCACCATGTCGGCTAGCGGGAGACAGACCCAGTACTTC. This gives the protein CASTMSASGRQTQYF. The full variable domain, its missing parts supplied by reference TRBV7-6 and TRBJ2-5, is GAGVSQSPRYKVTKRGQDVALRCDPISGHVSLYWYRQALGQGPEFLTYFNYEAQQDKSGLPNDRFSAERPEGSISTLTIQRTEQRDSAMYRCASTMSASGRQTQYFGPGTRLLVL.

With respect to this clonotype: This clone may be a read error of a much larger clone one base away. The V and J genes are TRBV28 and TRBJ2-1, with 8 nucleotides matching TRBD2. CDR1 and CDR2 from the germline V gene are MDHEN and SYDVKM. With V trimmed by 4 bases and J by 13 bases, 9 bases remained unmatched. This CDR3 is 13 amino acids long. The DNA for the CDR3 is TGTGCCAGCAGTTGGGGACTAGGGTTGGCACAGTTCTTC. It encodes CASSWGLGLAQFF.